The TCR beta chain described here comes from a study of cytotoxic CD8 clonotypes in ibrutinib-treated CLL. Overall study context: Outcomes included 24 partial and 2 complete responses; after median roughly six years, approximately 15 stayed remitted and about 12 progressed.

The protocol was immunoSEQ multiplex PCR, while the TCRdb copy is restricted to in-frame clones and leaves out a portion. The sample shows under 300,000 clones, 60% to 75% of them seen only once. Sequenced material: PBMCs, taken after 24 months of ibrutinib treatment. The clonotype was recovered from a human donor with chronic lymphocytic leukemia.

The CDR3: CASSLGYGLAATGETQYF. The CDR3 DNA sequence: TGTGCCAGCAGCTTGGGATACGGACTAGCGGCTACGGGGGAGACCCAGTACTTC. V gene TRBV11-2 combines with J gene TRBJ2-5; TRBD2 agrees at 10 bases. CDR1 is SGHAT, CDR2 FQNNGV, per germline. The CDR3 runs to 18 residues. V trimming: 3 bases; J trimming: 5 bases; junction bases outside the gene matches: 15.